This TCR beta chain appears in the sequencing data of a study of T cell repertoires in cytomegalovirus infection. TCRdb reanalysed the reads using MiXCR and keeps one entry per CDR3 protein. The sample contains some 450,000 distinct CDR3 sequences, 30% to 40% of which appear only once. The V segment lost 5 bases and the J segment 0 bases; nucleotides outside the gene matches: 11. CDR3 length: 18 amino acids. This clonotype was obtained from a human donor in good health (CMV status not recorded). Some clones in this sample may be carry-over from other donors' samples. V and J are TRBV12-3 or TRBV12-4 and TRBJ1-1; TRBD1 agrees at 11 bases. Sequencing was carried out using PBMCs. This chain's CDR3 is CASSGIRDRGTLNTEAFF. CDR3 bases: TGTGCCAGCAGTGGGATTCGGGACAGGGGGACATTGAACACTGAAGCTTTCTTT.